This passage covers 32 T cell receptor beta chains from one sample sequenced in a study of blood T cells in healthy people across ages. Primers used in a second PCR of about 7 to 11 cycles were a sample-barcoded 5' primer and a J-beta primer mix. TCRdb re-called the 5' RACE reads through MiXCR, storing one row per CDR3 protein. The top ten hold around 23% of the sample, which has about 580,000 distinct CDR3 sequences, 47% seen once. Material: blood. These TCRs come from a man aged 80 or over in good health.

This clonotype was seen a few times. This sequence joins TRBV29-1 and TRBJ2-3; D perhaps matches TRBD2 (6 bases). The CDR3 covers 12 residues. Germline V gene sequence: CDR1 SQVTM, CDR2 ANQGSEA. Trimming pared 4 bases from V and 14 bases from J, leaving 19 bases between. The CDR3 nucleotides are TGCAGCGTTGTCACCGGGGGAGAGTATGTGTATTTT. It codes for CSVVTGGEYVYF.

This clonotype was detected a few times. The V call is TRBV29-1, the J call TRBJ2-3, with D perhaps matching TRBD2 (6 bases). This CDR3 spans 13 amino acids. Germline CDR1 reads SQVTM; CDR2 reads ANQGSEA. V lost 0 bases to trimming and J lost 9 bases, with 13 bases between them. For the CDR3, the DNA is TGCAGCGTTGAAGATACCTCTAGCGAAACGCAGTATTTT. This translates into CSVEDTSSETQYF.

Only a few counts were recorded for this clonotype. The V and J genes are TRBV9 and TRBJ2-1; 8 bases agree with TRBD2. TRBJ2-7 matches the DNA end more closely, so the J call is doubtful. This CDR3 region has 16 residues. Per the germline V gene, CDR1 is SGDLS and CDR2 is YYNGEE. The CDR3 region is CASSVASGLDYNEQYF. CDR3 nucleotides: TGTGCCAGCAGCGTAGCTTCGGGACTAGACTACAATGAGCAGTACTTC.

The rearrangement uses TRBV10-3 and TRBJ1-6; D gene ambiguous. Germline-derived CDR1 and CDR2 are ENHRY and SYGVKD. This CDR3 region has 13 residues. V was pared by 7 bases and J by 7 bases, with 11 bases between. The CDR3 coding sequence is TGTGCCATCACTGGGAACGCGAATTCACCCCTCCACTTT. The encoded protein is CAITGNANSPLHF.

This clonotype was found once. This rearrangement joins TRBV27 to TRBJ2-4, with TRBD2 identical over 13 bases. The DNA matches TRBJ2-7 better at its end, which makes the J call doubtful. Per germline, CDR1 MNHEY and CDR2 SMNVEV (reference sequence). The CDR3 loop spans 16 amino acids. The CDR3 is CASSFSSGTSGDEQYF. The CDR3 coding sequence is TGTGCCAGCAGTTTCTCTTCCGGGACTAGCGGGGACGAGCAGTACTTC.

The genes are TRBV20-1 and TRBJ2-1; D not resolved. The ends were cut back, 0 bases at V and 13 bases at J, with 16 bases in the middle. This CDR3 has 13 amino acids. The germline CDR1 and CDR2 sequences are DFQATT and SNEGSKA (reference sequence). CDR3 in DNA: TGCAGTGCTAGAGACCCGGTGAAAAAGACCCAGTTCTTC. Amino acid sequence: CSARDPVKKTQFF.

This clonotype was picked up many times. The CDR3, as DNA: TGTGCCAGCAGTAAACCGGGACTAGCGGGAGGCCTCTCCTACGAGCAGTACTTC. It is translated as CASSKPGLAGGLSYEQYF. The rearrangement joins TRBV6-1 to TRBJ2-7; 15 bases agree with TRBD2. From germline, CDR1 is MNHNS and CDR2 SASEGT. There are 18 residues in the CDR3. After removal of 5 bases from V and 0 bases from J, the junction contained 8 bases not matched to a gene.

In its sample, this clonotype was seen a few times. The J gene is TRBJ2-1, the V gene TRBV7-9; no reliable D call. Germline CDR1 and CDR2: SEHNR and FQNEAQ (reference sequence). This CDR3 has 16 residues. V lost 2 bases to trimming and J lost 0 bases, with 11 bases between them. CDR3 region: CASSLPPGFSYNEQFF. DNA of the CDR3: TGTGCCAGCAGCTTACCGCCAGGCTTCTCCTACAATGAGCAGTTCTTC.

This clonotype was counted between two and nine times. This sequence joins TRBV30 and TRBJ1-1, with no clear D. The ends were cut back, 2 bases at V and 5 bases at J, with 15 bases in the middle. CDR3 length: 14 residues. The V gene's germline CDR1 is GTSNPN and CDR2 SVGIG (reference sequence). The CDR3 DNA sequence: TGTGCCTGGAGTAGTCGCGGACGAGGTACTGAAGCTTTCTTT. This sequence encodes CAWSSRGRGTEAFF.

This chain connects TRBV11-2 to TRBJ1-1, with TRBD1 as a possible D gene (6 bases). The V end lost 6 bases, the J end lost 4 bases, and 12 bases lay between the germline ends. Germline CDR1 and CDR2: SGHAT and FQNNGV. The CDR3 is made up of 13 amino acids. CDR3 coding DNA: TGTGCCAGCAGACAGGGAGGCGGCACTGAAGCTTTCTTT. Amino acids: CASRQGGGTEAFF.

This clonotype was seen more than once but under ten times. The V and J genes are TRBV20-1 and TRBJ2-7, with D perhaps TRBD2 (6 bases). The CDR3 is 12 residues long. V lost 6 bases, J lost 5 bases, and 14 bases lay in between. The germline gives CDR1 DFQATT, CDR2 SNEGSKA (reference sequence). CDR3 bases: TGCAGTGCGCATGCGGGAAGAAACGAGCAGTACTTC. Its protein is CSAHAGRNEQYF.

This clonotype was picked up many times. This chain uses TRBV7-9 with TRBJ1-2, with a weak D call TRBD1 (5 bases). Germline V gene sequence: CDR1 SEHNR, CDR2 FQNEAQ (reference sequence). The V gene lost 1 base and the J gene lost 8 bases, with 8 bases spanning the gap. The CDR3 is 12 residues long. The CDR3 sequence is CASSLGGDGYTF. In DNA form, the CDR3 reads TGTGCCAGCAGCTTAGGAGGGGACGGCTACACCTTC.

This clonotype has just a few counts. The chain uses TRBV4-1 and TRBJ2-1; TRBD2 matches 11 bases. The CDR3 loop spans 15 amino acids. CDR1 is MGHRA, CDR2 YSYEKL, per germline. V lost 3 bases, J lost 10 bases, and 8 bases stayed unmatched. Here the CDR3 reads CASSQRLAGGFEQFF. Written as DNA, the CDR3 is TGCGCCAGCAGCCAGCGTCTAGCGGGGGGTTTCGAGCAGTTCTTC.

The chain couples TRBV24-1 to TRBJ2-1, with TRBD2 identical over 7 bases. CDR1 and CDR2 from the germline V gene are KGHDR and SFDVKD. This CDR3 contains 15 residues. V lost 7 bases to trimming and J lost 5 bases; unmatched junction nucleotides: 10. In DNA form, the CDR3 reads TGTGCCACCAGAACCGGGACTAACGGAAACAATGAGCAGTTCTTC. Protein sequence: CATRTGTNGNNEQFF.

The chain combines TRBV20-1 with TRBJ1-2, with a possible D match to TRBD1 (5 bases). CDR3 length equals 12 residues. The V end was cut by 3 bases, the J end by 4 bases, with 9 bases between. Germline CDR1 and CDR2: DFQATT and SNEGSKA (reference sequence). In DNA, the CDR3 is TGCAGTGCTAGTCGGGGGTTCTATGGCTACACCTTC. Encoded protein: CSASRGFYGYTF.

This clonotype was observed at least ten times. The chain employs TRBV27 and TRBJ2-3; the D is unclear. The CDR3 spans 16 residues. The ends were cut back, 2 bases at V and 0 bases at J, with 12 bases in the middle. Germline CDR1 is MNHEY and CDR2 is SMNVEV (reference sequence). The CDR3 DNA reads TGTGCCAGCAGTTTAACGGCCGGATCTAGCACAGATACGCAGTATTTT. Translating gives CASSLTAGSSTDTQYF.

The V call is TRBV7-2, the J call TRBJ2-3; D ambiguous. V lost 5 bases and J lost 1, with 10 bases in between. This CDR3 region has 14 residues. Germline V lookup: CDR1 SGHTA, CDR2 FQGNSA. The CDR3 is CASSQPRGTDTQYF. The CDR3 DNA reads TGTGCCAGCAGCCAACCCCGGGGCACAGATACGCAGTATTTT.

This clonotype was counted only a few times. This chain links TRBV5-6 with TRBJ2-3; D is undetermined. This CDR3 is built from 16 residues. Germline CDR1 is SGHDT and CDR2 is YYEEEE. Trimming pared 0 bases from V and 0 bases from J, leaving 11 bases between. CDR3 in amino acids: CASSLGYGRSTDTQYF. In DNA form, the CDR3 reads TGTGCCAGCAGCTTGGGGTACGGCCGAAGCACAGATACGCAGTATTTT. The entire variable domain, with the rest obtained from reference TRBV5-6 and TRBJ2-3, is as follows: DAGVTQSPTHLIKTRGQQVTLRCSPKSGHDTVSWYQQALGQGPQFIFQYYEEEERQRGNFPDRFSGHQFPNYSSELNVNALLLGDSALYLCASSLGYGRSTDTQYFGPGTRLTVL.

V usage is TRBV30 and J usage is TRBJ1-2; maybe TRBD1 (5 bases). The germline gives CDR1 GTSNPN, CDR2 SVGIG (reference sequence). V was pared by 1 base and J by 5 bases, with 11 bases between. The CDR3 is made up of 13 amino acids. The CDR3 coding sequence is TGTGCCTGGAGTGATGGGACCGAATATGGCTACACCTTC. It specifies CAWSDGTEYGYTF.

The rearrangement links TRBV7-2 to TRBJ1-4; a possible D gene is TRBD1 (6 bases). The CDR3 is made up of 16 amino acids. V dropped 2 bases and J dropped 3 bases, with 13 bases sitting between them. CDR1 is SGHTA and CDR2 is FQGNSA in the germline V gene. CDR3 loop: CASSLWAGAPNEKLFF. The CDR3 DNA sequence: TGTGCCAGCAGCTTATGGGCAGGGGCCCCTAATGAAAAACTGTTTTTT.

This clonotype was counted at least ten times. The V gene is TRBV6-6, the J gene TRBJ1-1, with D possibly matching TRBD1 (5 bases). Germline V CDR1 and CDR2: MNHNY, SVGAGI (reference sequence). The CDR3 is made up of 14 amino acids. The V end lost 7 bases, the J end lost 1 base, and 13 bases lay between the germline ends. The CDR3 protein is CASTQGHPNTEAFF. In DNA form, the CDR3 reads TGTGCCAGCACCCAAGGACACCCGAACACTGAAGCTTTCTTT.

The genes are TRBV20-1 and TRBJ2-1, with 9 bases aligning to TRBD2. The CDR3 is 15 amino acids. The germline V gene encodes CDR1 DFQATT and CDR2 SNEGSKA (reference sequence). With 5 bases clipped from V and 9 bases from J, the junction kept 14 bases outside the gene matches. CDR3 in amino acids: CSALTSGSGSSEQFF. In DNA form, the CDR3 reads TGCAGTGCTCTGACTAGCGGAAGCGGGAGCAGTGAGCAGTTCTTC.

The rearrangement links TRBV2 to TRBJ2-5; D may be TRBD2 (6 bases). This CDR3 region has 13 residues. Per the germline V gene, CDR1 is SNHLY and CDR2 is FYNNEI. V lost 9 bases and J lost 4, with 15 bases in between. CDR3 protein: CASTGRERETQYF. CDR3 bases: TGTGCCAGTACCGGACGGGAGAGAGAGACCCAGTACTTC.

This chain connects TRBV12-3 or TRBV12-4 to TRBJ2-7; TRBD2 agrees at 9 bases. The CDR3 extends over 14 amino acids. The trim removed 2 bases at V and 5 bases at J, leaving 4 bases unmatched. The CDR3 region is CASSLQREVDEQYF. CDR3 in DNA: TGTGCCAGCAGTTTACAGCGGGAGGTCGACGAGCAGTACTTC.

This clonotype has more than one count but fewer than ten. The rearrangement joins TRBV20-1 to TRBJ2-1, with 7 bases matching TRBD2. Germline-derived CDR1 and CDR2 are DFQATT and SNEGSKA (reference sequence). With 3 bases clipped from V and 7 bases from J, the junction kept 9 bases outside the gene matches. This CDR3 has 14 amino acids. CDR3 sequence reads: CSASGGRTWNEQFF. CDR3 nucleotide sequence: TGCAGTGCTAGCGGCGGGAGAACTTGGAATGAGCAGTTCTTC.

The rearrangement links TRBV30 to TRBJ1-2; a possible D gene is TRBD1 (5 bases). V dropped 5 bases and J dropped 8 bases, with 15 bases sitting between them. Germline CDR1 reads GTSNPN; CDR2 reads SVGIG (reference sequence). This CDR3 has 12 amino acids. The CDR3 DNA reads as TGTGCCTGGGGGATTCAGGGTGGCGGCTACACCTTC. The encoded protein is CAWGIQGGGYTF.

The V gene is TRBV20-1, the J gene TRBJ2-7; 7 bases map to TRBD2. This CDR3 is built from 12 residues. Germline lookup yields CDR1 DFQATT and CDR2 SNEGSKA (reference sequence). V trimming: 3 bases; J trimming: 3 bases; junction bases outside the gene matches: 2. The CDR3 DNA sequence: TGCAGTGCTAGCGCTAGCGGCTACGAGCAGTACTTC. This sequence encodes CSASASGYEQYF.

This clonotype was seen a handful of times. The V call is TRBV29-1, the J call TRBJ2-5; 9 bases align to TRBD2. CDR3 length: 14 residues. Germline trimming cut 7 bases from V and 11 bases from J; bases unmatched to any gene: 17. Looked up from germline, CDR1 is SQVTM and CDR2 is ANQGSEA. CDR3: CSAEGLAGYNEQYF. DNA for the CDR3: TGCAGCGCGGAGGGACTAGCAGGTTACAATGAGCAGTACTTC.

The chain combines TRBV20-1 with TRBJ2-3; 11 bases agree with TRBD2. Germline CDR1 DFQATT, CDR2 SNEGSKA (reference sequence). This CDR3 has 13 amino acids. The CDR3 here is CSPTSGSGDTQYF. In DNA form, the CDR3 reads TGCAGCCCTACTAGCGGGAGCGGAGATACGCAGTATTTT.

This clonotype came up a few times. J is TRBJ1-1 and V is TRBV3-1; D is perhaps TRBD1 (6 bases). Germline V gene lookup returns CDR1 LGHDT and CDR2 YNNKEL (reference sequence). The V and J ends lost 3 bases and 0 bases respectively, with 11 bases between them. The CDR3 runs 15 residues. DNA of the CDR3: TGTGCCAGCAGCCATCGACAGGACGTGAACACTGAAGCTTTCTTT. Protein product: CASSHRQDVNTEAFF.

This clonotype has just a few counts. This chain joins TRBV20-1 and TRBJ2-7, with 9 bases that match TRBD2. The CDR3 is 15 amino acids. The germline CDR1 and CDR2 sequences are DFQATT and SNEGSKA (reference sequence). With V trimmed by 6 bases and J by 3 bases, 12 bases remained unmatched. Here the CDR3 DNA reads TGCAGTGCGCAACGACGGGGTAGCGGGAGCTACGAGCAGTACTTC. Translated: CSAQRRGSGSYEQYF.

Concerning this clonotype: One end of the junction does not line up with germline, which may come from a read error. This chain joins TRBV27 and TRBJ2-7; maybe TRBD1 (6 bases). Germline values: CDR1 MNHEY, CDR2 SMNVEV (reference sequence). The CDR3 has 16 amino acids. The CDR3 nucleotides read TGTGCCAGCAGTCGTTCGGGGACAATGAAATCCTGCGAGCAGTACTTC. Protein product: CASSRSGTMKSCEQYF.